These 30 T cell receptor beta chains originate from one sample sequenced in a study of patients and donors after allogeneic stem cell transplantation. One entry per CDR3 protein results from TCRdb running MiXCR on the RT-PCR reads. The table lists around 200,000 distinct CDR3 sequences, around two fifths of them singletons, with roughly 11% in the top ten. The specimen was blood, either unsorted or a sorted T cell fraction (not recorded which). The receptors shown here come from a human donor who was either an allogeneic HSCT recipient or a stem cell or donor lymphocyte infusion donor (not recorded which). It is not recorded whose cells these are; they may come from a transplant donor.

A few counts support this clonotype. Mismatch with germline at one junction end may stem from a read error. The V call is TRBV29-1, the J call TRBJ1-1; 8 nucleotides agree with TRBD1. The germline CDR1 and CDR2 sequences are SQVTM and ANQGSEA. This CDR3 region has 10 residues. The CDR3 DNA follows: TGCAGCGTTGAGGACAGGGTGTTGGAGTTT. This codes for CSVEDRVLEF.

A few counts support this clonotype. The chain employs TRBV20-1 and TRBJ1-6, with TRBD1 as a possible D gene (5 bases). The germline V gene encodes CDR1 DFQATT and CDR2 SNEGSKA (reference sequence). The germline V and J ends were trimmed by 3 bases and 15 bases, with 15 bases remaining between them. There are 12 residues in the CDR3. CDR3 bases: TGCAGTGCTAGCTTAGGGCTGGGACTCCTCCACTTT. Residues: CSASLGLGLLHF.

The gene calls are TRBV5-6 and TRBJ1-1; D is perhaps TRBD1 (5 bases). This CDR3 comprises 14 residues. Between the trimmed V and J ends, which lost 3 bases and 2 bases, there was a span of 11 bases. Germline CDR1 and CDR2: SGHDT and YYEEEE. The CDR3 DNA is TGTGCCAGCAGCTGGGACGCCACAAACACTGAAGCTTTCTTT. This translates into CASSWDATNTEAFF.

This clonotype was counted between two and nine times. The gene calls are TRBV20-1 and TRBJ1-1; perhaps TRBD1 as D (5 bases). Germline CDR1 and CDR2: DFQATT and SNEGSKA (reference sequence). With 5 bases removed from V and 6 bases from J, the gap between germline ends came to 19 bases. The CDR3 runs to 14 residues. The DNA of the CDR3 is TGCAGTGCTCCTCGGGGCCATTTAAGAGCTGAAGCTTTCTTT. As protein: CSAPRGHLRAEAFF.

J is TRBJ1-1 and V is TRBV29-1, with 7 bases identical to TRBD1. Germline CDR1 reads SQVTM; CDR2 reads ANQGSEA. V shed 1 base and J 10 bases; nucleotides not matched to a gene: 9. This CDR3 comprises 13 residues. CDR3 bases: TGCAGCGTTGAAGTAGTCGAGGGGGCGCGAGCTTTCTTT. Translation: CSVEVVEGARAFF.

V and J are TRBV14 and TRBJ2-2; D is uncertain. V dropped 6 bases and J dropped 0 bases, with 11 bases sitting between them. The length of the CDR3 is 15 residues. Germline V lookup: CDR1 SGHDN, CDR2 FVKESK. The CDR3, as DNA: TGTGCCAGCAGTACCCGGAACGCGAACACCGGGGAGCTGTTTTTT. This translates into CASSTRNANTGELFF.

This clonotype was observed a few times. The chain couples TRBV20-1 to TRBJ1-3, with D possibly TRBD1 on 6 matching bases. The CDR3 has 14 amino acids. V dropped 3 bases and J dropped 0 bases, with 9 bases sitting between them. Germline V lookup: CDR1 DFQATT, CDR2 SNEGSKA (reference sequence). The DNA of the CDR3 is TGCAGTGCTAGTAACAGGGCCTCTGGAAACACCATATATTTT. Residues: CSASNRASGNTIYF.

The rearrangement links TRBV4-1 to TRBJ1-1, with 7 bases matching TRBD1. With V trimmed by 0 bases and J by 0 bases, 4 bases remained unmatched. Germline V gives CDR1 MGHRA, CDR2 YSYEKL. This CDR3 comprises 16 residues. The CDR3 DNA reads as TGCGCCAGCAGCCAAGAGACAGGGAAAATGAACACTGAAGCTTTCTTT. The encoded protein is CASSQETGKMNTEAFF.

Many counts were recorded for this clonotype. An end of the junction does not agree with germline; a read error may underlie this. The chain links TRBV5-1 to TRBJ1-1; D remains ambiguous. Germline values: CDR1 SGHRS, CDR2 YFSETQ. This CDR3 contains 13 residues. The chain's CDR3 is CASSFGENTEAFF. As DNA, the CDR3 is TGTGCCAGCAGCTTTGGGGAGAACACTGAAGCTTTCTTT.

The CDR3 region has the DNA TGTGCCAGCAGCCCCCCGGGACAGGGAGAAAATGGCTACACCTTC. Its protein is CASSPPGQGENGYTF. The V call is TRBV11-2, the J call TRBJ1-2; the match to TRBD1 covers 9 bases. V dropped 5 bases and J dropped 6; count of bases not matched to a gene: 10. Germline CDR1 and CDR2: SGHAT and FQNNGV. This CDR3 is 15 amino acids long. Based on the CDR3 plus reference TRBV11-2 and TRBJ1-2, the full variable domain is EAGVAQSPRYKIIEKRQSVAFWCNPISGHATLYWYQQILGQGPKLLIQFQNNGVVDDSQLPKDRFSAERLKGVDSTLKIQPAKLEDSAVYLCASSPPGQGENGYTFGSGTRLTVV.

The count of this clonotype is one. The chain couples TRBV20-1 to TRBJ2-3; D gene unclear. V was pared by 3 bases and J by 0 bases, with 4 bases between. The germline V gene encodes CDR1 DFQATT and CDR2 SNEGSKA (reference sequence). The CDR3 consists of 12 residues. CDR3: CSASGSTDTQYF. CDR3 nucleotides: TGCAGTGCTAGCGGGAGCACAGATACGCAGTATTTT.

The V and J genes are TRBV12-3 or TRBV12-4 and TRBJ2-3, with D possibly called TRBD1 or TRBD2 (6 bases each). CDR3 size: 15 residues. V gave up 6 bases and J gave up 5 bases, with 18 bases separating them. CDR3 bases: TGTGCCAGCAGGGCGGGACAAAGGACCAGAGATACGCAGTATTTT. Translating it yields CASRAGQRTRDTQYF.

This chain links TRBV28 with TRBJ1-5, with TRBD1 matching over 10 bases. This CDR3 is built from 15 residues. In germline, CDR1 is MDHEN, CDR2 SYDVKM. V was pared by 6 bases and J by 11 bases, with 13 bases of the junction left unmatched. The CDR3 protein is CASSNADRGRMTQHF. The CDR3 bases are TGTGCCAGCAGCAACGCCGACAGGGGGCGGATGACCCAGCATTTT.

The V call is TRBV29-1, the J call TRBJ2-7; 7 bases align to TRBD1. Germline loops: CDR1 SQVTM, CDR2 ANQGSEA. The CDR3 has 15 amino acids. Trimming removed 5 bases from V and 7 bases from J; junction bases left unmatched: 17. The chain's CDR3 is CSVTSKGGALMEQYF. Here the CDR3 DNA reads TGCAGCGTTACATCGAAAGGGGGCGCACTCATGGAGCAGTACTTC.

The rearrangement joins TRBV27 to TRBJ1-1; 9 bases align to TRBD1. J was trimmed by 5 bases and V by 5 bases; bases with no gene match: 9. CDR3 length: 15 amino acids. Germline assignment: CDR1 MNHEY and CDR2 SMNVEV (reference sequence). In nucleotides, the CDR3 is TGTGCCAGCAGTCTGCACAGGGGGCTAAGAACTGAAGCTTTCTTT. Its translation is CASSLHRGLRTEAFF.

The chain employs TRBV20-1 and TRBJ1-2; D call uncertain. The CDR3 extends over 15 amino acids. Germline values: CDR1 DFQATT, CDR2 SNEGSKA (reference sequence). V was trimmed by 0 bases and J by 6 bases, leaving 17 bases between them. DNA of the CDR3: TGCAGTGCTAGAGATTTCTCGGCCCTCGGCAATGGCTACACCTTC. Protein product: CSARDFSALGNGYTF.

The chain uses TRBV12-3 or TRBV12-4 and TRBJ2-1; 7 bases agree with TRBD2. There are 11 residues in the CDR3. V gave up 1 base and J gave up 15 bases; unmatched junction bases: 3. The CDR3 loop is CASSLGGEGFF. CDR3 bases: TGTGCCAGCAGTTTAGGTGGGGAGGGGTTCTTC.

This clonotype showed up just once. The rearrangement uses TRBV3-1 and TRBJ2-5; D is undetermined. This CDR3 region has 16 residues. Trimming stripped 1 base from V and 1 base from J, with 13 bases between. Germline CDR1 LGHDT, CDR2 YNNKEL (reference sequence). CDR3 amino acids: CASSQGYLFPQETQYF. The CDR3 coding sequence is TGTGCCAGCAGCCAAGGATACCTTTTCCCCCAAGAGACCCAGTACTTC.

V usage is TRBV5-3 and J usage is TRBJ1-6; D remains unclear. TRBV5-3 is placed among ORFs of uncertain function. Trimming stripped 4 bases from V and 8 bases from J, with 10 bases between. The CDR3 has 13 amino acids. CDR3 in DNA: TGTGCCAGAAGCCCACAAGTGGATTCACCCCTCCACTTT. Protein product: CARSPQVDSPLHF.

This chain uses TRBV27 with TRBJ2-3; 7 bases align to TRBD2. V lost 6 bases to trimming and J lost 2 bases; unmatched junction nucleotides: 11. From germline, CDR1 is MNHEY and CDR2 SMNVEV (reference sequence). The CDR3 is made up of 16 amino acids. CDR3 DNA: TGTGCCAGCAGGGATTGGGCGGGGGAATTCACAGATACGCAGTATTTT. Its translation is CASRDWAGEFTDTQYF.

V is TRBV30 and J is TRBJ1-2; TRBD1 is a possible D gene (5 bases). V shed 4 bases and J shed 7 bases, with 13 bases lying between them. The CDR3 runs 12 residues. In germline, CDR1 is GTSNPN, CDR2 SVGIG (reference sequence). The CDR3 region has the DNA TGTGCCTGGACCATAGGGGCCGTTGGCTACACCTTC. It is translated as CAWTIGAVGYTF. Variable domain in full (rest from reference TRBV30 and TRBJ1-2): SQTIHQWPATLVQPVGSPLSLECTVEGTSNPNLYWYRQAAGRGLQLLFYSVGIGQISSEVPQNLSASRPQDRQFILSSKKLLLSDSGFYLCAWTIGAVGYTFGSGTRLTVV.

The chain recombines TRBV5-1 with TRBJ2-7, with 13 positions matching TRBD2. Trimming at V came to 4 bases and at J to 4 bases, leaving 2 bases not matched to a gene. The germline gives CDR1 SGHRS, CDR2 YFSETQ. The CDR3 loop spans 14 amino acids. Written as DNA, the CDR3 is TGCGCCAGCAGCATGACTAGCGGGGGGTACGAGCAGTACTTC. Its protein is CASSMTSGGYEQYF.

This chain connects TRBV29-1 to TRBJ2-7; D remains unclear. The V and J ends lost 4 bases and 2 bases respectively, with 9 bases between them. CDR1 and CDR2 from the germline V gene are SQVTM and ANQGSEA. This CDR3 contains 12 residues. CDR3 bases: TGCAGCGTTGCGAAAGGGACCTACGAGCAGTACTTC. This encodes CSVAKGTYEQYF.

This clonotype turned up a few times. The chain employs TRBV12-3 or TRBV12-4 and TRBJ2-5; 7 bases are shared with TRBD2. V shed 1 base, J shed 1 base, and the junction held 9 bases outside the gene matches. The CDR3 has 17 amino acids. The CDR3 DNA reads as TGTGCCAGCAGTTTAGAGGGAGGGCTAGCGGCCCAAGAGACCCAGTACTTC. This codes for CASSLEGGLAAQETQYF.

CDR3 sequence (DNA): TGTGCCAGCAGCAAATCAACTCGGGGGAAAGTGGACACTGAAGCTTTCTTT. Its protein product is CASSKSTRGKVDTEAFF. This sequence joins TRBV21-1 and TRBJ1-1; the listed D gene, TRBD1, was not tested against the DNA. TRBV21-1 has pseudogene status. This CDR3 comprises 17 residues.

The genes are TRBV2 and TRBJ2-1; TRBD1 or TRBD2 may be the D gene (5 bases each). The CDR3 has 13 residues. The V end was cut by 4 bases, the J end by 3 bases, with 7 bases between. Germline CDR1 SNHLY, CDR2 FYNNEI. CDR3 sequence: CASSGGYYNEQFF. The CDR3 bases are TGTGCCAGCAGTGGGGGGTACTACAATGAGCAGTTCTTC.

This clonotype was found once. The CDR3 DNA follows: TGTGCCAGCAGTCCCACAGGACAGTACTATGGCTACACCTTC. Translated: CASSPTGQYYGYTF. The rearrangement uses TRBV28 and TRBJ1-2, with D perhaps TRBD1 (6 bases). The CDR3 loop spans 14 amino acids. The germline V gene has CDR1 MDHEN and CDR2 SYDVKM. The V gene lost 5 bases and the J gene lost 3 bases, with 13 bases spanning the gap.

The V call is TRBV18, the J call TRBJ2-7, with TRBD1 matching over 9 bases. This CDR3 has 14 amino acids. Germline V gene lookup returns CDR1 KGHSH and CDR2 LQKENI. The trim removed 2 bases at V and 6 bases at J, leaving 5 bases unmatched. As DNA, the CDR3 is TGTGCCAGCTCACCAGGGACAGGGCGTATCGAGCAGTACTTC. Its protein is CASSPGTGRIEQYF.

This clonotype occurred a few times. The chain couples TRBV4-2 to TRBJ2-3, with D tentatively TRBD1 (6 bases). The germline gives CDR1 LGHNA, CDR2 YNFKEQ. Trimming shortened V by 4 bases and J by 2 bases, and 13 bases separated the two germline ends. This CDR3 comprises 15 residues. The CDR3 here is CASSLGTPITDTQYF. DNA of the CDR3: TGTGCCAGCAGCCTCGGGACACCTATCACAGATACGCAGTATTTT.

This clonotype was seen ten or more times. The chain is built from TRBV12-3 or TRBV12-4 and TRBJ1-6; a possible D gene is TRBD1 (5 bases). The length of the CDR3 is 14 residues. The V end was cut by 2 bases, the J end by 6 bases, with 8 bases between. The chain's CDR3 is CASSLLQGNSPLHF. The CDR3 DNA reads TGTGCCAGCAGTTTACTCCAGGGTAATTCACCCCTCCACTTT.